This is a list of T cell receptor beta chains from one sample in a study of T cells expressing NK-cell markers. TCRdb re-called the 5' RACE reads; every CDR3 protein appears as one record, without DNA. The sample holds fewer than 6,500 distinct CDR3 sequences. Material for sequencing was blood T cells: a sorted CD56 or NKG2C T cell subset, CD4+ or CD8+ T cells, or bulk PBMC T cells (not recorded which). The source of these receptors is a man aged 18 to 29 in good health. CDR3s include the opening cysteine and the closing phenylalanine or tryptophan. Some rows mark clone size as missing; the rest say once, few, many or name a class of expanded clone.

clone size: NA; V gene: TRBV4-3; J gene: TRBJ2-7; CDR3 protein: CASSQGSSLRDEQYF
clone size: NA; V gene: TRBV5-4; J gene: TRBJ2-2; CDR3 protein: CASRVGKANTGELFF
clone size: medium-sized; V gene: TRBV5-1; J gene: TRBJ1-2; CDR3 protein: CASSLSGPMRYGYTF
clone size: NA; V gene: TRBV2; J gene: TRBJ2-6; CDR3 protein: CASVWSGANVLTF
clone size: medium-sized; V gene: TRBV7-2; J gene: TRBJ1-6; CDR3 protein: CASSLVGDYNSPLHF
clone size: medium-sized; V gene: TRBV20-1; J gene: TRBJ1-1; CDR3 protein: CSARGTRVTEAFF
clone size: NA; V gene: TRBV5-4; J gene: TRBJ2-1; CDR3 protein: CASSPTGGGAYNEQFF
clone size: NA; V gene: TRBV15; J gene: TRBJ2-3; CDR3 protein: CATSNGGTEEYF
clone size: medium-sized; V gene: TRBV15; J gene: TRBJ2-5; CDR3 protein: CATSRHLDREETQYF
clone size: medium-sized; V gene: TRBV20-1; J gene: TRBJ1-5; CDR3 protein: CSARRLGGQPQHF